The clone carrying this T cell receptor beta chain was seen repeatedly, ten times or more. Its matching antigen is unknown. The data stem from a study of CD8+CD57+ T cells in acquired aplastic anemia. For the study at large: DNA per sorted CD4+ or CD8+ sample ranged about 0.19 to 30 ug, averaging roughly 3.2 ug. Study-level results: Patients and healthy controls showed no significant CD8+ Simpson's diversity difference. The study identified around 28 CD8+ CDR3 sequences shared by patients and controls.

With V trimmed by 4 bases and J by 0 bases, 6 bases remained unmatched. The CDR3 runs to 16 residues. The germline gives CDR1 SGDLS, CDR2 YYNGEE. The TCR beta profiling, which covered VDJ combination and CDR3 sequence, was carried out using genomic DNA as the template. Using its own MiXCR run on the reads, TCRdb lists one record per CDR3 protein. The sample holds about 150,000 distinct CDR3 sequences; approximately 51% are singletons and the top ten take about 2.9%. Patients included in sequencing had previously demonstrated CD8+CD57+ cell expansion by flow cytometry. All patients were therapy-naive when blood was sampled.

The clonotype was recovered from a human donor with aplastic anemia. Sequenced material: sorted CD4+, CD8+, or CD8+CD57+ T cells (not recorded which) from PBMCs. The V gene is TRBV9, the J gene TRBJ2-3; 9 bases line up with TRBD2. CDR3 loop: CASSPLAGGSTDTQYF. In DNA, the CDR3 is TGTGCCAGCAGCCCCCTCGCGGGAGGGAGCACAGATACGCAGTATTTT.